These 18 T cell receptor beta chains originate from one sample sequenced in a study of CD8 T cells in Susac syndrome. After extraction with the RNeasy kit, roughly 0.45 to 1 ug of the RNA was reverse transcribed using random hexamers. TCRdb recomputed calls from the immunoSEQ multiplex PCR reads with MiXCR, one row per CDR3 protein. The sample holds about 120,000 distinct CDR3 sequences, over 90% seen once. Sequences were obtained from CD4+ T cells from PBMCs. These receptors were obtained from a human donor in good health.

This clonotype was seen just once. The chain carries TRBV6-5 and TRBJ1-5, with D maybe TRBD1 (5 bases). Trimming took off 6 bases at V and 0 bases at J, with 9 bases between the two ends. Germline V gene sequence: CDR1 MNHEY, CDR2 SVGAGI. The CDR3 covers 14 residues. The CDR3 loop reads CASSAGLSNQPQHF. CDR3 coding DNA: TGTGCCAGCAGCGCGGGGCTTAGCAATCAGCCCCAGCATTTT.

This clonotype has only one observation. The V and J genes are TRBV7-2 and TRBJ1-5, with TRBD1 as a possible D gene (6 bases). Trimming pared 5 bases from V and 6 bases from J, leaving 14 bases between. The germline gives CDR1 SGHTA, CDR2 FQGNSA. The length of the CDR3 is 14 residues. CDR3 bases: TGTGCCAGCAGCCGTGACAGGTTTTCTCAGCCCCAGCATTTT. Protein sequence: CASSRDRFSQPQHF.

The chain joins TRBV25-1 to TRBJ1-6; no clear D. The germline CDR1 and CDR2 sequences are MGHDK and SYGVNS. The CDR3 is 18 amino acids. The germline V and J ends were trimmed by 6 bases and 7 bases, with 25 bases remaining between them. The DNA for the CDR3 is TGTGCCAGCAGCCGAGATTTAGGACGTTGGGCGGGGAATTCACCCCTCCACTTT. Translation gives CASSRDLGRWAGNSPLHF.

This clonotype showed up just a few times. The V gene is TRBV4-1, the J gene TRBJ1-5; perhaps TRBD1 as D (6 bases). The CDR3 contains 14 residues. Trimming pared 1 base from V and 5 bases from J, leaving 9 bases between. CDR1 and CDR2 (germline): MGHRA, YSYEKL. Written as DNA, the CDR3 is TGCGCCAGCAGCCAAGGGCAGGGGTATCAGCCCCAGCATTTT. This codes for CASSQGQGYQPQHF.

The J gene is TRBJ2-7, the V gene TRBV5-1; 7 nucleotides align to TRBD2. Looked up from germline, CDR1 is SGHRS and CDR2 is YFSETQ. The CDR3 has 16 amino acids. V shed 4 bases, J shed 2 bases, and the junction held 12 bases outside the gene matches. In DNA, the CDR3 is TGCGCCAGCAGCCCCGAGTTCGGGGGGAGGGCCTACGAGCAGTACTTC. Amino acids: CASSPEFGGRAYEQYF.

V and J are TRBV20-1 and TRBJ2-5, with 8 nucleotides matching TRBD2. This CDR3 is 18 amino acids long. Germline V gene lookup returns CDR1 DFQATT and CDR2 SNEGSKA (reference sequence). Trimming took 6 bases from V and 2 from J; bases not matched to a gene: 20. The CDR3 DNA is TGCAGTGCCCACGACCACGGGGTAGCGGGGTACCTACAAGAGACCCAGTACTTC. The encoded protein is CSAHDHGVAGYLQETQYF.

CDR3 DNA: TGTGCCAGCAGGTTACTAGCGGGGGAAACTGATGAGCAGTTCTTC. It codes for CASRLLAGETDEQFF. The chain recombines TRBV7-9 with TRBJ2-1; 11 bases align to TRBD2. The CDR3 covers 15 residues. After removal of 6 bases from V and 8 bases from J, the junction contained 9 bases not matched to a gene. Germline V gene lookup returns CDR1 SEHNR and CDR2 FQNEAQ (reference sequence).

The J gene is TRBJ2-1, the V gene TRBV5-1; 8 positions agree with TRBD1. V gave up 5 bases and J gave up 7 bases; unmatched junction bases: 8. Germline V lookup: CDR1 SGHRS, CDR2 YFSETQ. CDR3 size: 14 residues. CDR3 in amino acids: CASRGAGGTNEQFF. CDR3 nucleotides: TGCGCCAGCAGGGGGGCAGGGGGCACGAATGAGCAGTTCTTC. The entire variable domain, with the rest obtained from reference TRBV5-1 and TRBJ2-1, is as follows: KAGVTQTPRYLIKTRGQQVTLSCSPISGHRSVSWYQQTPGQGLQFLFEYFSETQRNKGNFPGRFSGRQFSNSRSEMNVSTLELGDSALYLCASRGAGGTNEQFFGPGTRLTVL.

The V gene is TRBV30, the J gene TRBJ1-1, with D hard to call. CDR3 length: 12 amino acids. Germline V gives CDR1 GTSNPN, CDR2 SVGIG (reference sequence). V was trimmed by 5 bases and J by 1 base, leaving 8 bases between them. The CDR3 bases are TGTGCCTGGGGCAAAGGGAACACTGAAGCTTTCTTT. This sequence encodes CAWGKGNTEAFF. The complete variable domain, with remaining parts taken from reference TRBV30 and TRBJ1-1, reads SQTIHQWPATLVQPVGSPLSLECTVEGTSNPNLYWYRQAAGRGLQLLFYSVGIGQISSEVPQNLSASRPQDRQFILSSKKLLLSDSGFYLCAWGKGNTEAFFGQGTRLTVV.

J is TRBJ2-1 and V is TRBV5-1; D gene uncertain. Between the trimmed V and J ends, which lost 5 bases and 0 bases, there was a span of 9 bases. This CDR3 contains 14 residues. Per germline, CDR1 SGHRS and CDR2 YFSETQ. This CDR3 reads CASRIGGSYNEQFF. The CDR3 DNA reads TGCGCCAGCAGAATAGGTGGCTCCTACAATGAGCAGTTCTTC. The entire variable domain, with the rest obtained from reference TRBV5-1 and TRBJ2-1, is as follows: KAGVTQTPRYLIKTRGQQVTLSCSPISGHRSVSWYQQTPGQGLQFLFEYFSETQRNKGNFPGRFSGRQFSNSRSEMNVSTLELGDSALYLCASRIGGSYNEQFFGPGTRLTVL.

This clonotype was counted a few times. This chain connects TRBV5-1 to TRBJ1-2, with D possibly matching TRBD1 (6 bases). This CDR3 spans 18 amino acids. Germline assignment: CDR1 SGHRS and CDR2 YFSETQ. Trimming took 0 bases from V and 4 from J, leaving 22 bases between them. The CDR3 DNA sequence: TGCGCCAGCAGCTTGGCCTCCGGACAGAGTCGGGTGGTCTATGGCTACACCTTC. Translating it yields CASSLASGQSRVVYGYTF.

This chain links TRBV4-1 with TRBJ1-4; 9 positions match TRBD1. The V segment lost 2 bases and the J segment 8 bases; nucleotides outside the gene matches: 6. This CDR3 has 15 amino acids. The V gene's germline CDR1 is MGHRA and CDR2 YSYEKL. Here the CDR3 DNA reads TGCGCCAGCAGCCAACCGGGACAGGGAAGGGAAAAACTGTTTTTT. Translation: CASSQPGQGREKLFF.

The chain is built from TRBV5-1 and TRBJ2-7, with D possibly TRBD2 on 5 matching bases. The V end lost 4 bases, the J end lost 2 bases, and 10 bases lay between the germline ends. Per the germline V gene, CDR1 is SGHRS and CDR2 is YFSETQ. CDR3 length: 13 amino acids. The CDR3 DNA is TGCGCCAGCAGCAATCCCGGGACCTACGAGCAGTACTTC. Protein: CASSNPGTYEQYF.

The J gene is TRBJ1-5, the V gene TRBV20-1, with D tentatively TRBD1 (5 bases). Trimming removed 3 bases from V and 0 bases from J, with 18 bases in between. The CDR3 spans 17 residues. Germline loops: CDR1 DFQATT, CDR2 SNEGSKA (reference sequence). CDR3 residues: CSARITGGGYSNQPQHF. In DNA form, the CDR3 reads TGCAGTGCTAGGATTACGGGGGGTGGGTATAGCAATCAGCCCCAGCATTTT.

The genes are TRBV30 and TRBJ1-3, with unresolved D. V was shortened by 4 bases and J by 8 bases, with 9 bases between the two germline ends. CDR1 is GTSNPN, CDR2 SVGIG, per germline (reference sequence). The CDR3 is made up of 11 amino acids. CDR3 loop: CAWTLEHTIYF. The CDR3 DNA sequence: TGTGCCTGGACCCTGGAACACACCATATATTTT. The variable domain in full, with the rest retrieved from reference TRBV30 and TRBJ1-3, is SQTIHQWPATLVQPVGSPLSLECTVEGTSNPNLYWYRQAAGRGLQLLFYSVGIGQISSEVPQNLSASRPQDRQFILSSKKLLLSDSGFYLCAWTLEHTIYFGEGSWLTVV.

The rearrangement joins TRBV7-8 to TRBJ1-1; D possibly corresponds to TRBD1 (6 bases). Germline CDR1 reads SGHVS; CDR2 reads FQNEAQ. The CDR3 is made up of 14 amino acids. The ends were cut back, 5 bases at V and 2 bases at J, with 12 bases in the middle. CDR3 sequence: CASSPEGGNTEAFF. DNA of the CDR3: TGTGCCAGCAGCCCGGAGGGGGGAAACACTGAAGCTTTCTTT. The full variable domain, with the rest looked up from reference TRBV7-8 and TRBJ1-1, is GAGVSQSPRYKVAKRGQDVALRCDPISGHVSLFWYQQALGQGPEFLTYFQNEAQLDKSGLPSDRFFAERPEGSVSTLKIQRTQQEDSAVYLCASSPEGGNTEAFFGQGTRLTVV.

CDR3 region: CASSLLGTAMNTEAFF. The CDR3 DNA reads TGTGCCAGCAGCTTACTGGGGACGGCAATGAACACTGAAGCTTTCTTT. The chain recombines TRBV7-9 with TRBJ1-1; perhaps TRBD1 as D (5 bases). The CDR3 covers 16 residues. V was pared by 2 bases and J by 0 bases, with 13 bases between. Looked up from germline, CDR1 is SEHNR and CDR2 is FQNEAQ (reference sequence).

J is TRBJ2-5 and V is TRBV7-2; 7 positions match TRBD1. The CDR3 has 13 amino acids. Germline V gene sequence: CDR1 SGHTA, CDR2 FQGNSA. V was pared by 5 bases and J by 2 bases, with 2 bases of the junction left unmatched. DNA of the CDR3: TGTGCCAGCAGCCGGACAGGTCAAGAGACCCAGTACTTC. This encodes CASSRTGQETQYF.